This T cell receptor (beta chain) was identified in a study of technical replicates of blood from a handful of donors. The CDR3 is made up of 15 amino acids. With V trimmed by 7 bases and J by 8 bases, 13 bases remained unmatched. Germline V gene data show CDR1 as MNHNY and CDR2 as SVGAGI (reference sequence). TCRdb's copy holds only in-frame clones and misses some; the assay was immunoSEQ multiplex PCR. The table lists tens of thousands of clones, approximately 96% of them singletons. Sequenced: T cells isolated from PBMCs. The receptor was derived from a human donor in good health. V and J are TRBV6-6 and TRBJ1-4; 7 nucleotides line up with TRBD1. CDR3 DNA: TGTGCCAGCACCGCCGGCAGGACAGGACGCGAAAAACTGTTTTTT. Protein product: CASTAGRTGREKLFF.